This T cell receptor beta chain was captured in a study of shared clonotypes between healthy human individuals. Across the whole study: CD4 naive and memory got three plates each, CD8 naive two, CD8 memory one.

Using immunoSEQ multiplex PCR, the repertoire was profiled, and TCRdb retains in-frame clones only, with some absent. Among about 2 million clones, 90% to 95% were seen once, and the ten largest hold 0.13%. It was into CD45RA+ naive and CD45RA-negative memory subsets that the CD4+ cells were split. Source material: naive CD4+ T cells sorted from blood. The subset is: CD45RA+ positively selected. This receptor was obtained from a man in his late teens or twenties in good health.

CDR3 protein: CASSLGLAGGEQYF. The DNA for the CDR3 is TGTGCCAGCAGCTTAGGACTAGCGGGAGGCGAGCAGTACTTC. The chain employs TRBV11-3 and TRBJ2-7; 13 nucleotides line up with TRBD2. In germline, CDR1 is SGHNT, CDR2 YENEEA. This CDR3 contains 14 residues. V lost 1 base to trimming and J lost 6 bases; unmatched junction nucleotides: 0.